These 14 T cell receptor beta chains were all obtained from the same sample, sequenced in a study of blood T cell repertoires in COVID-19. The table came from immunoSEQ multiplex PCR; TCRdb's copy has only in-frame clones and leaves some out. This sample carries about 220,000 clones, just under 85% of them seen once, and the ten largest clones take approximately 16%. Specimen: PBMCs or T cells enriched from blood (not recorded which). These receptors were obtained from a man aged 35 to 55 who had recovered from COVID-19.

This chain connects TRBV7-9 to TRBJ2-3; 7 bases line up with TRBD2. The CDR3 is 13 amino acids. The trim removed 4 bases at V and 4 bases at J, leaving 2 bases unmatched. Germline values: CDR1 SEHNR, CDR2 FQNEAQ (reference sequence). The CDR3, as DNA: TGTGCCAGCAGCTACCGGGGGGCAGATACGCAGTATTTT. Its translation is CASSYRGADTQYF.

CDR3 region: CASSAGSGGYTF. In DNA, the CDR3 is TGTGCCAGTAGCGCAGGTTCAGGTGGCTACACCTTC. The rearrangement uses TRBV19 and TRBJ1-2; no definite D call. The CDR3 spans 12 residues. CDR1 and CDR2 from the germline V gene are LNHDA and SQIVND (reference sequence). Trimming removed 6 bases at V and 7 bases at J, with 12 bases between.

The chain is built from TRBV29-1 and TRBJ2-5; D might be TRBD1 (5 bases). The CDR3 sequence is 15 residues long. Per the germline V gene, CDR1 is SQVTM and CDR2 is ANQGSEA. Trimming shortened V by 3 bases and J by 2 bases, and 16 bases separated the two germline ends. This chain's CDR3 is CSVDGQGALQETQYF. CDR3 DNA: TGCAGCGTTGATGGGCAGGGCGCTCTTCAAGAGACCCAGTACTTC.

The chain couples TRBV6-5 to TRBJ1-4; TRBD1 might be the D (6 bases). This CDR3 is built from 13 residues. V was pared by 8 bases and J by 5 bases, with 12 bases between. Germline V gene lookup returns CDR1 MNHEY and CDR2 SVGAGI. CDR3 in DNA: TGTGCCAGCCGGGGGAGGGGGAATGAAAAACTGTTTTTT. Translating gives CASRGRGNEKLFF.

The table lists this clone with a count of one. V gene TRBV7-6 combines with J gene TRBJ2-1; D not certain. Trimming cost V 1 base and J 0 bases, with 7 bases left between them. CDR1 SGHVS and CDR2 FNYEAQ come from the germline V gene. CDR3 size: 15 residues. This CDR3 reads CASSLGGYSYNEQFF. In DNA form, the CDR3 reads TGTGCCAGCAGCTTAGGCGGCTACTCCTACAATGAGCAGTTCTTC.

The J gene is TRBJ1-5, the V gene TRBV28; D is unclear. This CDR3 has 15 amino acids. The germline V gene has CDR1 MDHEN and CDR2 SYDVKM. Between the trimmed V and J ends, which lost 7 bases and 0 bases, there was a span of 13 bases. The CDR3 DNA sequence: TGTGCCAGCAAAATTAACAGTTATAGCAATCAGCCCCAGCATTTT. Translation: CASKINSYSNQPQHF.

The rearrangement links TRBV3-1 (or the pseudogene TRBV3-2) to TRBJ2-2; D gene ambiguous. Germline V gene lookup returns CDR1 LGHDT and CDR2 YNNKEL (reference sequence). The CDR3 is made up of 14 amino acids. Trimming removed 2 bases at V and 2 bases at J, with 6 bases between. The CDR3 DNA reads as TGTGCCAGCAGCCAACAGGCCAACACCGGGGAGCTGTTTTTT. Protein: CASSQQANTGELFF.

The CDR3 bases are TGCGCCAGCAGCTTCAACCCCAGGGGAAACACTGAAGCTTTCTTT. This gives the protein CASSFNPRGNTEAFF. The V and J genes are TRBV5-1 and TRBJ1-1; perhaps TRBD1 as D (6 bases). Per the germline V gene, CDR1 is SGHRS and CDR2 is YFSETQ. Trimming took off 2 bases at V and 2 bases at J, with 13 bases between the two ends. CDR3 length: 15 amino acids.

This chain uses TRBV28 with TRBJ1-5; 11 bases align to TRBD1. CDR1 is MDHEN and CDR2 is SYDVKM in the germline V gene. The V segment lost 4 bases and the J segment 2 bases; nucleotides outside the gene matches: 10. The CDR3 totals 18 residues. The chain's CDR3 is CASSWVRDRGEGNQPQHF. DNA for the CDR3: TGTGCCAGCAGTTGGGTCCGGGACAGGGGGGAGGGCAATCAGCCCCAGCATTTT.

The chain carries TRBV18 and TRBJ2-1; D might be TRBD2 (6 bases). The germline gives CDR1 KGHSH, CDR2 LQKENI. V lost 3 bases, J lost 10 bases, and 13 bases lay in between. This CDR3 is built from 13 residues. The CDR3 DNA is TGTGCCAGCTCACCTCCGGGACTGTTGGAGCAGTTCTTC. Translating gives CASSPPGLLEQFF.

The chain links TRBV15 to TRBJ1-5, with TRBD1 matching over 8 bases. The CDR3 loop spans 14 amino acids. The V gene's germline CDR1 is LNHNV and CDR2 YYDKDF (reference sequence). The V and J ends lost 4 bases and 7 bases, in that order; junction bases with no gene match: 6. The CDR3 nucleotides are TGTGCCACCAGCACCCCGGACAGGGCGCAGCCCCAGCATTTT. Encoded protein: CATSTPDRAQPQHF.

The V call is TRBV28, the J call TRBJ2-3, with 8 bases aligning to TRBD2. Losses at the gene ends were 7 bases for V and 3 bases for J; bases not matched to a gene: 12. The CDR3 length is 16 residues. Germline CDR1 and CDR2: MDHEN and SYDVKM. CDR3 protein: CASTLFGRVETDTQYF. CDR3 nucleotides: TGTGCCAGCACTCTATTCGGGAGGGTGGAGACAGATACGCAGTATTTT.

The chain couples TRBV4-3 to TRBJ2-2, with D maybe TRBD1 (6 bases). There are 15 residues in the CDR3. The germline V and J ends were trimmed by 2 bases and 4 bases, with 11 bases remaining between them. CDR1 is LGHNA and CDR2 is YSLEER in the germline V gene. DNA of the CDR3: TGCGCCAGCAGCCAACTGGGGACAAGCACCGGGGAGCTGTTTTTT. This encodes CASSQLGTSTGELFF.

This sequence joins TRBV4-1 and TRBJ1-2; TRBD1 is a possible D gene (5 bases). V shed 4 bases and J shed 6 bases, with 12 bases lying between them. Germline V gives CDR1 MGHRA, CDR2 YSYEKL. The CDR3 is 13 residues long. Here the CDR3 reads CASSPGPSHGYTF. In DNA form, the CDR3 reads TGCGCCAGCAGCCCAGGGCCGAGTCATGGCTACACCTTC.